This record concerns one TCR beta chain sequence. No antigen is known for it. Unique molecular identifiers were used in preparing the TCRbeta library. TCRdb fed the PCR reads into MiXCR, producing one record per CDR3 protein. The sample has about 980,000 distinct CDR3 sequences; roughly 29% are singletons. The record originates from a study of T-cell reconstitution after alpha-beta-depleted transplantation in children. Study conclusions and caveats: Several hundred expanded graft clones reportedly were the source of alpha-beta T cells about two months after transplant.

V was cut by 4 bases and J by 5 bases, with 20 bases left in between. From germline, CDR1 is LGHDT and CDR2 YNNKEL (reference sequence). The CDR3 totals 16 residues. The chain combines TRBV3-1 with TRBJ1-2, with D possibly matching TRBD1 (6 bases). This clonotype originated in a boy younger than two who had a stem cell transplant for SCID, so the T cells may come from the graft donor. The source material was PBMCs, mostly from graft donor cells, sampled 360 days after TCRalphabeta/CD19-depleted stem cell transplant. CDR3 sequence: CASSLARGGPSYGYTF. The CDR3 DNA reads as TGTGCCAGCAGCCTCGCGCGTGGGGGCCCATCATATGGCTACACCTTC.